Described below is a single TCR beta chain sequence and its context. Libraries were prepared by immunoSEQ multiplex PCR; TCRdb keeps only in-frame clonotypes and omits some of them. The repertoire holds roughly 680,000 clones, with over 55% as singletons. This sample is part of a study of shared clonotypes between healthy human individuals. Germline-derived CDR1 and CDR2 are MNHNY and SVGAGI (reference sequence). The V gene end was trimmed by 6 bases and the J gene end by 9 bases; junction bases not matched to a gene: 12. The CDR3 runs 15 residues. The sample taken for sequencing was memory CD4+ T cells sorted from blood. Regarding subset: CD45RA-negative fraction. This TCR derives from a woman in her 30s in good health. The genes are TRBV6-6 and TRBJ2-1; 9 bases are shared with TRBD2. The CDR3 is CASRSPSGVAGEQFF. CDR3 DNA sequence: TGTGCCAGCAGATCCCCTAGCGGGGTCGCTGGTGAGCAGTTCTTC.